This TCR beta chain was observed in a study of CD8 T cells in Susac syndrome. Study conclusions and caveats: It was acknowledged in the study that its TCR sequencing and HLA analysis involved a relatively small number of individuals.

A note on this clonotype: Its specificity is not known.

Random-hexamer reverse transcription was applied to about 0.5 to 1 ug RNA. immunoSEQ multiplex PCR amplified TCR beta CDR3 across 54 Vbeta, 13 Jbeta. MiXCR, run by TCRdb on the immunoSEQ multiplex PCR reads, gives a single entry per CDR3 protein. Of 65,000 to 90,000 distinct CDR3 sequences in the sample, approximately 94% are singletons; the top ten hold roughly 0.4%. V trimming: 5 bases; J trimming: 1 base; junction bases outside the gene matches: 6. This CDR3 is 16 amino acids long. Germline V gene sequence: CDR1 SEHNR, CDR2 FQNEAQ (reference sequence). Peripheral blood CD8+ and CD4+ T cells were profiled by TCR beta sequencing. Control patients had untreated stable or active relapsing-remitting multiple sclerosis by revised McDonald criteria.

Sequencing was done on a sample of CD8+ T cells from PBMCs. The sequence derives from a human donor with multiple sclerosis. J is TRBJ2-7 and V is TRBV7-9, with 12 bases fitting TRBD2. CDR3 nucleotides: TGTGCCAGCAGCACGACTAGCGGGGGCCTTTCCTACGAGCAGTACTTC. This codes for CASSTTSGGLSYEQYF.